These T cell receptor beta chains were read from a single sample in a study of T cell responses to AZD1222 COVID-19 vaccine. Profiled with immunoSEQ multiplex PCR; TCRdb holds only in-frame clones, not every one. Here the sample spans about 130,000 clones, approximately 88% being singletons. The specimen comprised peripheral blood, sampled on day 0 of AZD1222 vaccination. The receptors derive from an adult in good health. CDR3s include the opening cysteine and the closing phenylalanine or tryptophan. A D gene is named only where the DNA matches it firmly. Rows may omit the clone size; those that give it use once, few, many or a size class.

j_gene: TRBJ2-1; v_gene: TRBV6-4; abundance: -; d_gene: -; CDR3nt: TGTGCCAGCAGCGGAACGGGGTACTACAATGAGCAGTTCTTC; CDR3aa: CASSGTGYYNEQFF
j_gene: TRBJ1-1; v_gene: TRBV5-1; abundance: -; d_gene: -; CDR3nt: TGCGCCAGCAGCTTGGGTCCGTTGGGGAACATGAACACTGAAGCTTTCTTT; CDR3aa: CASSLGPLGNMNTEAFF
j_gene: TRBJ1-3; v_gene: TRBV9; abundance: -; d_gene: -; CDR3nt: TGTGCCAGCAGCGTAGCTACGGGCTCTGGAAACACCATATATTTT; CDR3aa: CASSVATGSGNTIYF
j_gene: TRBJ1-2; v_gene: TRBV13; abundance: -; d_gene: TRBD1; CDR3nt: TGTGCCAGCAGCTTAATGGCAGGGGGATCTGGCTACACCTTC; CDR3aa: CASSLMAGGSGYTF
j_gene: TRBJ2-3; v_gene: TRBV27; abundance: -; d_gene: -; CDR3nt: TGTGCCAGCAGTTTGAGGGCCACAGATACGCAGTATTTT; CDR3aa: CASSLRATDTQYF
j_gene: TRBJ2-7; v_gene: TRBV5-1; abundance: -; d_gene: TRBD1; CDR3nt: TGCGCCAGCGCTCAGGGGGACAGGGCTAACGAGCAGTACTTC; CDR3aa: CASAQGDRANEQYF
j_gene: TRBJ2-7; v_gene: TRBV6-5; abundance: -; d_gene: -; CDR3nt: TGTGCCAGCAGACTGGGACTTACCTTCTACGAGCAGTACTTC; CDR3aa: CASRLGLTFYEQYF
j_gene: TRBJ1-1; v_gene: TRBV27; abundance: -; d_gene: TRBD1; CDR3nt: TGTGCCAGCAGTCCCTGGACAGGGGGCACTGAAGCTTTCTTT; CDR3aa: CASSPWTGGTEAFF
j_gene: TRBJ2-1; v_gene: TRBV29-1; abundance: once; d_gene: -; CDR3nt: TGCAGCGTTGAAGGACGTCGCAGCTCCTACAATGAGCAGTTCTTC; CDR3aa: CSVEGRRSSYNEQFF
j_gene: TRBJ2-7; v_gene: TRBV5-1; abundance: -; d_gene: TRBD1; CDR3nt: TGCGCCAGCAGCCGGGACAGGAACTCCTACGAGCAGTACTTC; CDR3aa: CASSRDRNSYEQYF
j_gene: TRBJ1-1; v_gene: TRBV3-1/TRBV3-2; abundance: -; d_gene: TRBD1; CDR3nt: TGTGCCAGCAGCCAATCGGGGCAGGGGGTGAACACTGAAGCTTTCTTT; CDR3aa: CASSQSGQGVNTEAFF
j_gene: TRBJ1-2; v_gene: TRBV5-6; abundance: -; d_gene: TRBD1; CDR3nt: TGTGCCAGCAGCTTGGCGGCAGGGGGGACCTATGGCTACACCTTC; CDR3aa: CASSLAAGGTYGYTF
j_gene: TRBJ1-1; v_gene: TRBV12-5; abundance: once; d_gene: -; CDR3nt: TGTGCTAGTGCCCACAGGAGTGAAGCTTTCTTT; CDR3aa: CASAHRSEAFF
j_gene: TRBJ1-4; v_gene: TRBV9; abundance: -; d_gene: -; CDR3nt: TGTGCCAGCAGCGTAGGAGAAGATGAAAAACTGTTTTTT; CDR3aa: CASSVGEDEKLFF
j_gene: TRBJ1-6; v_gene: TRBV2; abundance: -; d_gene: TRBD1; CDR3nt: TGTGCCAGCAGTGAACAGCTACAGGGGAATTCACCCCTCCACTTT; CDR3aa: CASSEQLQGNSPLHF
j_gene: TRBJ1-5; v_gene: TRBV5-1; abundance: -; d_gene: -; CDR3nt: TGCGCCAGCAGCCCGGGGGCAGGGGGCAATCAGCCCCAGCATTTT; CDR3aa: CASSPGAGGNQPQHF
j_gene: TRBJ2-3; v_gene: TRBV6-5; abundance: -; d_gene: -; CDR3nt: TGTGCCAGTAGCGGAAATACAGATACGCAGTATTTT; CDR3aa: CASSGNTDTQYF
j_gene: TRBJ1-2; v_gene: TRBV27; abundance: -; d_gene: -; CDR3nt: TGTGCCAGCAGTGGGGGGGCCCGTAACTATGGCTACACCTTC; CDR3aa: CASSGGARNYGYTF
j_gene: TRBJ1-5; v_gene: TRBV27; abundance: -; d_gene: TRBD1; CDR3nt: TGTGCCAGCAGCCATTCGGGCAGGGGGACAAATCAGCCCCAGCATTTT; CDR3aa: CASSHSGRGTNQPQHF
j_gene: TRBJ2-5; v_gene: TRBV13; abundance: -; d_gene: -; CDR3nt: TGTGCCAGCAGCTTAGTTAGGGCCGGGGAGACCCAGTACTTC; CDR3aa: CASSLVRAGETQYF
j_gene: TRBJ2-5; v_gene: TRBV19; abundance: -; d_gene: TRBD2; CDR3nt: TGTGCCAGTAGCCGACTAGCGGGTGGGTTAGAGACCCAGTACTTC; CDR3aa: CASSRLAGGLETQYF
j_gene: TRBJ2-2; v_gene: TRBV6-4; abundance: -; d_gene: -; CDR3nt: TGTGCCAGCAGTGACTCTGGGTTCACCGGGGAGCTGTTTTTT; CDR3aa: CASSDSGFTGELFF
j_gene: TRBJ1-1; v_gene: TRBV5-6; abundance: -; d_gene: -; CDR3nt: TGTGCCAGCAGCTTCAGGGACACGGATTTTGAAGCTTTCTTT; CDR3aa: CASSFRDTDFEAFF
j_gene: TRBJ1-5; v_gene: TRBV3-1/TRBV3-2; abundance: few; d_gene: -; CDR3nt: TGTGCCAGCAGCCAGGGAACTCAGGGGCTTCAGCCCCAGCATTTT; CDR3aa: CASSQGTQGLQPQHF
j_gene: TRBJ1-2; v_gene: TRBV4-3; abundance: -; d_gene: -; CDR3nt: TGCGCCAGCAGCCAAGTAAGGGACTCTAACTATGGCTACACCTTC; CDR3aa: CASSQVRDSNYGYTF
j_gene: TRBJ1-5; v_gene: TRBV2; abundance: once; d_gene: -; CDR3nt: TGTGCCAGCCGTAACCTGAATAGCAATCAGCCCCAGCATTTT; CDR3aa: CASRNLNSNQPQHF
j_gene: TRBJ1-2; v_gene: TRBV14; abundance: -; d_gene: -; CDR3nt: TGTGCCAGCAGCCAAGTCGCGAGTTACTATGGCTACACCTTC; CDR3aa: CASSQVASYYGYTF
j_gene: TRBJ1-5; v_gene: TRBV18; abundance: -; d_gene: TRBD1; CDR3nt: TGTGCCAGCTCATCCCAACAGGGGGCAGGGCAGCCCCAGCATTTT; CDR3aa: CASSSQQGAGQPQHF
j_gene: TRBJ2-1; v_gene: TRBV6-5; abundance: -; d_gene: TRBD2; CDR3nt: TGTGCCAGCAGTTACTCTTCGGGACTAGCGTACAATGAGCAGTTCTTC; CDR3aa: CASSYSSGLAYNEQFF
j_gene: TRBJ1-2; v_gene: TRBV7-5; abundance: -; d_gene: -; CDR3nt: TGTGCCAGAAGCCCATATGGACAGGCCGCTAACTATGGCTACACCTTC; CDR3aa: CARSPYGQAANYGYTF
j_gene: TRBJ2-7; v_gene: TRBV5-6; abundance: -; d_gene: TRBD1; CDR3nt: TGTGCCAGCAGCCGAATTGACAGGGGTCAAAACGAGCAGTACTTC; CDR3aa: CASSRIDRGQNEQYF
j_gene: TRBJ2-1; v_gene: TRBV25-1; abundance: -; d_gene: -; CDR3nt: TGTGCCAGCAGTGGGCAGCCCAATGAGCAGTTCTTC; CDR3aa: CASSGQPNEQFF
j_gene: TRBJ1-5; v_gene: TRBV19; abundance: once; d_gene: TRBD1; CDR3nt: TGTGCCAGTAGTAGGACAGGGGACCGTAATCAGCCCCAGCATTTT; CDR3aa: CASSRTGDRNQPQHF
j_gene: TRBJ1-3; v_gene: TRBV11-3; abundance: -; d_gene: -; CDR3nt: TGTGCCAGCAGCTTAACATGGTCTTCCGGAGCCTCTGGAAACACCATATATTTT; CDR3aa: CASSLTWSSGASGNTIYF
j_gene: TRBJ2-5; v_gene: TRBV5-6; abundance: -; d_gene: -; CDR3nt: TGTGCCAGCAGCTTGTCCAGTACACAAGAGACCCAGTACTTC; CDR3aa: CASSLSSTQETQYF
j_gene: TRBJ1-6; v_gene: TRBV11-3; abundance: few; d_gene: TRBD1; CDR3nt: TGTGCCAGCAGCAACCGGGTCGGACAGGGGTCACCCCTCCACTTT; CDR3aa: CASSNRVGQGSPLHF
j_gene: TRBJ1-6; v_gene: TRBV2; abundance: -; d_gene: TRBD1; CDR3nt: TGTGCCAGCAACCTGGACAGGGACAATTCACCCCTCCACTTT; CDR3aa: CASNLDRDNSPLHF
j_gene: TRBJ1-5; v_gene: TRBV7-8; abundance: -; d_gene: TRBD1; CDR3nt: TGTGCCAGCAGCTTAGCAGGGGGCGGTCAGCCCCAGCATTTT; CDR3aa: CASSLAGGGQPQHF
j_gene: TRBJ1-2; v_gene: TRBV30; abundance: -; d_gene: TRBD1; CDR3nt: TGTGCCTGGACTCGAACGGACAGGCAGAAATACTATGGCTACACCTTC; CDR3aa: CAWTRTDRQKYYGYTF
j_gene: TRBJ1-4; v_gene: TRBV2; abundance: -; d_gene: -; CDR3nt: TGTGCCAGCAGTGAACAGGGCCGGGGTGAAAAACTGTTTTTT; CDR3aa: CASSEQGRGEKLFF
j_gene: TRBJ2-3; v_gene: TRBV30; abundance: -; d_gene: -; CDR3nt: TGTGCCTGGAGTCTGGGCGGCACAGATACGCAGTATTTT; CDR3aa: CAWSLGGTDTQYF
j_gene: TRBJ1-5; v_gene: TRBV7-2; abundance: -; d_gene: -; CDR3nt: TGTGCCAGCAGCTTTAAGGGGGGCAATCAGCCCCAGCATTTT; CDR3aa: CASSFKGGNQPQHF
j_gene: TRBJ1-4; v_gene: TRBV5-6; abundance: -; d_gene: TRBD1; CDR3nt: TGTGCCAGCAGCTTTGGACAGGGGGCTCATGAAAAACTGTTTTTT; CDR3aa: CASSFGQGAHEKLFF
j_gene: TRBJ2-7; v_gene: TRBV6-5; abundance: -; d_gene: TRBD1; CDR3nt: TGTGCCAGCAGTAAGGACAGGAGCTCCTACGAGCAGTACTTC; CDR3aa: CASSKDRSSYEQYF
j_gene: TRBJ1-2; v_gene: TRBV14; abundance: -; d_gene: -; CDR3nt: TGTGCCAGCAGCCAAGATATCGGGTTAGGTGGCTACACCTTC; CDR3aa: CASSQDIGLGGYTF
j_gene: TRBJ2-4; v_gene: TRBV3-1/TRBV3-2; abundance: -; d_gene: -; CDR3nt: TGTGCCAGCAGTCAATTGGACAACCAAAACATTCAGTACTTC; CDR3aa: CASSQLDNQNIQYF
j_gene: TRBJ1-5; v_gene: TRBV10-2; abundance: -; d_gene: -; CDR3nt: TGCGCCAGCAGTCCCGGGAGCAGCAATCAGCCCCAGCATTTT; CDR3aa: CASSPGSSNQPQHF
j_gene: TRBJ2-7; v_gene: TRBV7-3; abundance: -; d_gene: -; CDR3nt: TGTGCCAGCGCCCAGGGGCAGGGCTACGAGCAGTACTTC; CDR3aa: CASAQGQGYEQYF
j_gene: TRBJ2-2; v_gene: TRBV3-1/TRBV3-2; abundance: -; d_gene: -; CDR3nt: TGTGCCAGCAGCCAAGATTGGTCGGTAGAGCTGTTTTTT; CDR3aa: CASSQDWSVELFF
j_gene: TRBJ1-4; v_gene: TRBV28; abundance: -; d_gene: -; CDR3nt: TGTGCCAGCAGGGGGGGGCTGTTAGGAAAACTGTTTTTT; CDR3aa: CASRGGLLGKLFF
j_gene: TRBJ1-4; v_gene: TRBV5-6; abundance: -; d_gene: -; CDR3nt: TGTGCCAGCAGCCAGGACATACCGGGCGAAAAACTGTTTTTT; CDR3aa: CASSQDIPGEKLFF
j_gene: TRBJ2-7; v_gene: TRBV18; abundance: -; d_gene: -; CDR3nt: TGTGCCAGCTCACCAGTAGGTGGCCTGATCTCCTACGAGCAGTACTTC; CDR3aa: CASSPVGGLISYEQYF
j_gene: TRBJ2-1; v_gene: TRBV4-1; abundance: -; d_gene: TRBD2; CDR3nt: TGCGCCAGCAGCCGCTCGTTTGTGACTAGCGGGGCGGGTGAGCAGTTCTTC; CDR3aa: CASSRSFVTSGAGEQFF
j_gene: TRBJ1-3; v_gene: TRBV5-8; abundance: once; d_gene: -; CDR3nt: TGTGCCAGCAGCTCAAGACGGAGCTCTGGAAACACCATATATTTT; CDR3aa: CASSSRRSSGNTIYF
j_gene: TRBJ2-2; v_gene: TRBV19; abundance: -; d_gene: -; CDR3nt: TGTGCCAGTAGTATGGGTGTGGCAGGGCCCACCGGGGAGCTGTTTTTT; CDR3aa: CASSMGVAGPTGELFF
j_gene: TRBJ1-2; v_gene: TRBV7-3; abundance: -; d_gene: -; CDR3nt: TGTGCCAGCAGCTTCGGGCAGGGTGTAGGTGGCTACACCTTC; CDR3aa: CASSFGQGVGGYTF
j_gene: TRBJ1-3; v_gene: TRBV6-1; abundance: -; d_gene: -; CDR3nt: TGTGCCAGCAGTGGGGGGGACGTAAACTCTGGAAACACCATATATTTT; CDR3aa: CASSGGDVNSGNTIYF
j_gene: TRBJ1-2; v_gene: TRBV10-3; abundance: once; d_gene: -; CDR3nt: TGTGCCACAAGGGGTTTTATGGAAGATTATGGCTACACCTTC; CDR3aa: CATRGFMEDYGYTF
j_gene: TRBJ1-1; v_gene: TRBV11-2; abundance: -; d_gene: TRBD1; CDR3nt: TGTGCCAGCAGCCCCCAGGGGGGGAAAGCTTTCTTT; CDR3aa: CASSPQGGKAFF
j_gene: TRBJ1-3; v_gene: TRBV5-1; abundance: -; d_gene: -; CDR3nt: TGCGCCAGCAGCTGGACCGTCCCGAGCTCTGGAAACACCATATATTTT; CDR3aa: CASSWTVPSSGNTIYF